Listed below are T cell receptor beta chains from one sample, sequenced in a study of blood T cell repertoires in COVID-19. TCRdb's table, derived via immunoSEQ multiplex PCR, lists solely in-frame clones and lacks some. The repertoire holds some 220,000 clones, with about nine tenths as singletons. The sample taken for sequencing was peripheral blood. The receptors were gathered from a man aged 25 to 40 with COVID-19, enrolled during active disease. CDR3s include the opening cysteine and the closing phenylalanine or tryptophan. D genes are given only for firm matches.

16,TRBD1,TRBV9,TRBJ1-1,CASSVGAGTANTEAFF
13,-,TRBV30,TRBJ1-2,CAWSASGSWGYTF
16,-,TRBV28,TRBJ2-1,CASSPSGGAPHNEQFF
13,-,TRBV9,TRBJ1-2,CASSERAGYGYTF
17,TRBD1,TRBV9,TRBJ2-2,CASSVDRGAGITGELFF
15,-,TRBV6-2/TRBV6-3,TRBJ2-4,CASSYNRIAKNIQYF
15,TRBD1,TRBV19,TRBJ1-2,CASSIGTGGGYGYTF
13,-,TRBV25-1,TRBJ1-6,CASSEHYNSPLHF
14,TRBD1,TRBV9,TRBJ1-1,CASSVGLGQSEAFF
15,-,TRBV7-3,TRBJ2-7,CASSLSPGEIYEQYF
16,TRBD2,TRBV4-2,TRBJ2-3,CAAGLAGGSSTDTQYF
16,-,TRBV14,TRBJ2-1,CASSQDQSQAWDEQFF
16,TRBD1,TRBV7-2,TRBJ1-6,CASSYGTGVFYSPLHF
14,TRBD1,TRBV5-1,TRBJ2-2,CASTYRGWTGELFF
17,TRBD1,TRBV5-1,TRBJ1-1,CASRPIGNRGRWTEAFF
15,-,TRBV27,TRBJ1-5,CASRRSGVSNQPQHF
16,TRBD1,TRBV5-1,TRBJ1-5,CASRPGTGGTNQPQHF
12,-,TRBV2,TRBJ2-3,CASTESPDTQYF
15,-,TRBV15,TRBJ1-3,CATSRDRETGNTIYF
11,-,TRBV2,TRBJ2-1,CASMTDNEQFF
14,TRBD1,TRBV18,TRBJ2-4,CASSPPTGRNIQYF
13,-,TRBV5-5,TRBJ1-2,CASSLSGEYGYTF
17,-,TRBV9,TRBJ1-5,CASKPPLGRDLNQPQHF
13,TRBD1,TRBV6-5,TRBJ2-7,CASRPRGQLGSYF
14,-,TRBV2,TRBJ2-1,CASSDVGDLNEQFF
14,-,TRBV5-4,TRBJ2-1,CASSLEGGAYEQFF
13,-,TRBV12-5,TRBJ1-1,CASGRVGNTEAFF
15,TRBD1,TRBV11-3,TRBJ1-2,CASSPRQGEGYGYTF
15,TRBD1,TRBV9,TRBJ2-3,CASSVATGVADTQYF
16,TRBD2,TRBV4-1,TRBJ2-1,CASSQDLTSGGNEQFF
13,TRBD1,TRBV24-1,TRBJ2-3,CATSDLGQGPQYF
15,-,TRBV5-1,TRBJ1-5,CASSLAGEIYQPQHF
12,-,TRBV19,TRBJ1-2,CASSPGVYGYTF
18,TRBD1,TRBV5-1,TRBJ1-1,CASSLASGQGIRDTEAFF
16,TRBD2,TRBV9,TRBJ2-5,CASSGPGLALEETQYF
15,-,TRBV6-5,TRBJ1-5,CASSTMQGWDQPQHF
16,-,TRBV6-2/TRBV6-3,TRBJ2-7,CASSYPWAGNSYEQYF
15,TRBD1,TRBV5-4,TRBJ2-3,CASSPGTGARDTQYF
14,-,TRBV3-1/TRBV3-2,TRBJ1-1,CASSQGQSGTEAFF
16,-,TRBV5-1,TRBJ1-3,CASSLAPGSSGNTIYF